The 9 T cell receptor beta chains presented below share a single source sample, sequenced in a study of T cells in Graves' hyperthyroidism and ophthalmopathy. Authors of the study amplified TCR beta CDR3 regions from RNA transcripts. The HTBI primer set was used in a first-round RT-PCR of the TCR CDR3. MiXCR, applied by TCRdb to the multiplex PCR reads, yields one record per CDR3 protein. Of more than 650,000 distinct CDR3 sequences detected, 13% to 15% appear once; the ten largest clones hold roughly 10%. The sequencing sample was made of blood. The receptors stem from a woman aged 18-29 years with Graves' hyperthyroidism.

This clonotype came up a few times. The chain joins TRBV7-3 to TRBJ2-3; D perhaps matches TRBD1 (6 bases). The germline V gene encodes CDR1 SGHTA and CDR2 FQGTGA. V was shortened by 2 bases and J by 2 bases, with 14 bases between the two germline ends. There are 16 residues in the CDR3. CDR3 amino acids: CASSLEGDEDTDTQYF. The CDR3, as DNA: TGTGCCAGCAGCTTAGAGGGGGATGAGGACACAGATACGCAGTATTTT.

This clonotype was found a few times. CDR3 DNA: TGTGCCAGCAGTTTTTCGGGACCCTTGAGCTCTGGAAACACCATATATTTT. Translating it yields CASSFSGPLSSGNTIYF. The chain combines TRBV28 with TRBJ1-3; possibly TRBD1 for D (5 bases). Germline CDR1 MDHEN, CDR2 SYDVKM. The length of the CDR3 is 17 residues. Deletions cut 3 bases from V and 0 bases from J, with 15 bases between. The whole variable domain, filled in from reference TRBV28 and TRBJ1-3, reads DVKVTQSSRYLVKRTGEKVFLECVQDMDHENMFWYRQDPGLGLRLIYFSYDVKMKEKGDIPEGYSVSREKKERFSLILESASTNQTSMYLCASSFSGPLSSGNTIYFGEGSWLTVV.

This clonotype showed up just a few times. The rearrangement joins TRBV14 to TRBJ2-7; D ambiguous. Germline V lookup: CDR1 SGHDN, CDR2 FVKESK. The CDR3 length is 14 residues. Trimming cost V 3 bases and J 8 bases, with 17 bases left between them. The CDR3 reads CASSQPDSWGKQYF. The DNA for the CDR3 is TGTGCCAGCAGCCAGCCCGACTCCTGGGGAAAGCAGTACTTC.

This clonotype was counted many times. The rearrangement uses TRBV30 and TRBJ2-5; D is possibly TRBD1 (5 bases). Germline CDR1 is GTSNPN and CDR2 is SVGIG (reference sequence). The CDR3 covers 15 residues. Trimming left V 0 bases short and J 0 bases short, with 11 bases between. CDR3 DNA: TGTGCCTGGAGTGTACAGGTGACAGACCAAGAGACCCAGTACTTC. It is translated as CAWSVQVTDQETQYF. Full variable domain (remainder filled in from reference TRBV30 and TRBJ2-5): SQTIHQWPATLVQPVGSPLSLECTVEGTSNPNLYWYRQAAGRGLQLLFYSVGIGQISSEVPQNLSASRPQDRQFILSSKKLLLSDSGFYLCAWSVQVTDQETQYFGPGTRLLVL.

Many counts were recorded for this clonotype. V gene TRBV12-3 or TRBV12-4 combines with J gene TRBJ1-2, with D possibly TRBD1 on 5 matching bases. This CDR3 contains 15 residues. The ends were cut back, 2 bases at V and 4 bases at J, with 14 bases in the middle. CDR3 sequence reads: CASSLLRVGTYGYTF. CDR3 DNA: TGTGCCAGCAGTTTACTTCGGGTTGGGACCTATGGCTACACCTTC.

The sample holds many counts of this clonotype. The rearrangement links TRBV5-4 to TRBJ2-5, with 7 bases that match TRBD2. V lost 0 bases and J lost 5; bases outside the gene matches: 4. CDR3 length equals 14 residues. Germline CDR1 and CDR2: SGHNT and YYREEE (reference sequence). CDR3 loop: CASSLVGGGETQYF. The CDR3 bases are TGTGCCAGCAGCTTGGTGGGGGGAGGGGAGACCCAGTACTTC. Complete variable domain (other parts from reference TRBV5-4 and TRBJ2-5): ETGVTQSPTHLIKTRGQQVTLRCSSQSGHNTVSWYQQALGQGPQFIFQYYREEENGRGNFPPRFSGLQFPNYSSELNVNALELDDSALYLCASSLVGGGETQYFGPGTRLLVL.

This clonotype was counted ten times or more. J is TRBJ2-3 and V is TRBV30; 13 nucleotides agree with TRBD2. The V gene's germline CDR1 is GTSNPN and CDR2 SVGIG (reference sequence). This CDR3 spans 17 amino acids. Losses at the gene ends were 4 bases for V and 3 bases for J; bases not matched to a gene: 10. The CDR3: CAWTRTRTSGRTDTQYF. Here the CDR3 DNA reads TGTGCCTGGACCCGAACCCGGACTAGCGGGAGAACAGATACGCAGTATTTT.

This CDR3 is CASRRGQVTGPNEKLFF. The DNA for the CDR3 is TGTGCCAGCAGGCGGGGACAGGTTACGGGCCCAAATGAAAAACTGTTTTTT. J is TRBJ1-4 and V is TRBV7-2, with 8 bases identical to TRBD1. Germline V gene sequence: CDR1 SGHTA, CDR2 FQGNSA. This CDR3 region has 17 residues. V gave up 6 bases and J gave up 5 bases; unmatched junction bases: 14.

The chain uses TRBV11-1 and TRBJ1-3; unclear D gene. CDR1 is SGHAT, CDR2 FQDESV, per germline (reference sequence). Trimming took 5 bases from V and 0 from J, leaving 17 bases between them. The CDR3 is made up of 17 amino acids. The CDR3 loop reads CASSENDRFVSGNTIYF. The CDR3 DNA follows: TGTGCCAGCAGCGAAAATGACCGCTTCGTCTCTGGAAACACCATATATTTT.